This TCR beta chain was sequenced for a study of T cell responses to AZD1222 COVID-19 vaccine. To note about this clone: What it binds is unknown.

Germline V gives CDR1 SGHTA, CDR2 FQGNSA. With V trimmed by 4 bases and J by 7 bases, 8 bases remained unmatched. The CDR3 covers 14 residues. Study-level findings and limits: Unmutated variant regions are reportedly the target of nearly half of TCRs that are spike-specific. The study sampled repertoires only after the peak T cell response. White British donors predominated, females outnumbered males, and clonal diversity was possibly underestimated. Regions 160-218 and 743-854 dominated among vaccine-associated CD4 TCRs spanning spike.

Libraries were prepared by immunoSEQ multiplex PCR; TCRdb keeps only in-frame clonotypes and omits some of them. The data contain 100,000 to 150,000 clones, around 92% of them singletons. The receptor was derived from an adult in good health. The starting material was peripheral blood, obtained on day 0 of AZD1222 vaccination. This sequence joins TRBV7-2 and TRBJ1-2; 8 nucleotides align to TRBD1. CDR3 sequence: CASSYATGVGGYTF. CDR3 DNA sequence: TGTGCCAGCAGCTATGCGACAGGGGTGGGTGGCTACACCTTC.